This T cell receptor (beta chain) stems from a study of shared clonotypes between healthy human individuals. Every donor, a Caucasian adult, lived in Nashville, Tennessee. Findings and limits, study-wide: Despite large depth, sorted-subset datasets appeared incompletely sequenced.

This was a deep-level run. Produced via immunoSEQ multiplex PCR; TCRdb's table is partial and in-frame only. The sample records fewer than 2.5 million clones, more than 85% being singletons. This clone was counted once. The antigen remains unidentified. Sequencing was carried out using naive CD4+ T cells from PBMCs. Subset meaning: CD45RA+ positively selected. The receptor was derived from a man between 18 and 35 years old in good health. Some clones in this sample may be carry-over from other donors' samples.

DNA for the CDR3: TGTGCCATCAGTGAGACCGGACGGACTAGCACAGATACGCAGTATTTT. It codes for CAISETGRTSTDTQYF. The rearrangement links TRBV10-3 to TRBJ2-3, with TRBD2 as a possible D gene (5 bases). Trimming took 2 bases from V and 0 from J, leaving 12 bases between them. CDR3 size: 16 residues. Germline V gene data show CDR1 as ENHRY and CDR2 as SYGVKD.